The 9 T cell receptor beta chains reported below all come from one sample, sequenced in a study of blood T cell repertoires in COVID-19. Using immunoSEQ multiplex PCR, the repertoire was profiled, and TCRdb retains in-frame clones only, with some absent. The table lists nearly 90,000 clones, about two thirds of them singletons. What was sequenced was peripheral blood. Receptors originate from a woman aged 80 or over with acute or convalescent COVID-19.

The V call is TRBV11-2, the J call TRBJ2-1; tentative D call: TRBD1 (7 bases). This CDR3 is built from 15 residues. Germline-derived CDR1 and CDR2 are SGHAT and FQNNGV. V dropped 3 bases and J dropped 9 bases, with 18 bases sitting between them. CDR3: CASSFAGQLYGEQFF. The CDR3 coding sequence is TGTGCCAGCAGCTTCGCGGGACAGTTGTACGGTGAGCAGTTCTTC.

This chain uses TRBV18 with TRBJ2-5, with 7 bases lining up with TRBD1. CDR1 is KGHSH, CDR2 LQKENI, per germline. The ends lost 2 bases at V and 4 bases at J; junction bases unmatched: 16. The CDR3 runs to 18 residues. CDR3 region: CASSPNIIGGSSGETQYF. In DNA form, the CDR3 reads TGTGCCAGCTCACCAAATATAATAGGGGGCTCTAGTGGAGAGACCCAGTACTTC.

This clone has just a few counts. The J gene is TRBJ1-1, the V gene TRBV3-1 (or the pseudogene TRBV3-2); weak D call: TRBD1 (6 bases). CDR1 LGHDT and CDR2 YNNKEL come from the germline V gene (reference sequence). The V end lost 2 bases, the J end lost 2 bases, and 15 bases lay between the germline ends. The CDR3 loop spans 16 amino acids. The CDR3 DNA is TGTGCCAGCAGCCAAATCTTCCAACAGGGTAACACTGAAGCTTTCTTT. This translates into CASSQIFQQGNTEAFF.

The chain joins TRBV5-1 to TRBJ1-2, with D uncertain. CDR1 is SGHRS, CDR2 YFSETQ, per germline. The CDR3 has 14 residues. The V end lost 3 bases, the J end lost 5 bases, and 14 bases lay between the germline ends. The CDR3 here is CASSSTGGSYGYTF. CDR3 in DNA: TGCGCCAGCAGCTCAACGGGCGGGTCTTATGGCTACACCTTC.

This chain connects TRBV7-9 to TRBJ2-2; no definite D call. The CDR3 consists of 16 residues. CDR1 and CDR2 from the germline V gene are SEHNR and FQNEAQ (reference sequence). Between the trimmed V and J ends, which lost 4 bases and 6 bases, there was a span of 18 bases. The chain's CDR3 is CASSSQTIPTAGELFF. The CDR3 bases are TGTGCCAGCAGCTCACAAACTATTCCCACCGCCGGGGAGCTGTTTTTT. Looking up the rest from reference TRBV7-9 and TRBJ2-2 gives the full variable domain: DTGVSQNPRHKITKRGQNVTFRCDPISEHNRLYWYRQTLGQGPEFLTYFQNEAQLEKSRLLSDRFSAERPKGSFSTLEIQRTEQGDSAMYLCASSSQTIPTAGELFFGEGSRLTVL.

The chain employs TRBV9 and TRBJ1-3; D uncertain. CDR1 is SGDLS, CDR2 YYNGEE, per germline. The CDR3 loop spans 15 amino acids. Trimming removed 3 bases at V and 3 bases at J, with 13 bases between. The CDR3 DNA reads as TGTGCCAGCAGCGCGACCCCCCGGGTTGGAAACACCATATATTTT. Protein sequence: CASSATPRVGNTIYF.

The CDR3: CASSLDGQGGYEQYF. DNA of the CDR3: TGCGCCAGCAGCTTGGACGGCCAGGGAGGGTACGAGCAGTACTTC. This sequence joins TRBV5-1 and TRBJ2-7; 7 nucleotides agree with TRBD2. The V gene end was trimmed by 0 bases and the J gene end by 4 bases; junction bases not matched to a gene: 7. CDR3 size: 15 residues. Per germline, CDR1 SGHRS and CDR2 YFSETQ.

The chain couples TRBV4-2 to TRBJ1-1; no clear D gene. Trimming stripped 3 bases from V and 2 bases from J, with 10 bases between. CDR3 length equals 14 residues. CDR1 LGHNA and CDR2 YNFKEQ come from the germline V gene. CDR3 in DNA: TGTGCCAGCAGCCAGCCAGGAATCAACACTGAAGCTTTCTTT. Its protein product is CASSQPGINTEAFF.

This sequence joins TRBV4-2 and TRBJ1-2, with no clear D. Trimming cost V 1 base and J 4 bases, with 10 bases left between them. The CDR3 extends over 14 amino acids. Germline V gene lookup returns CDR1 LGHNA and CDR2 YNFKEQ. The CDR3 is CASSQVAGGYGYTF. CDR3 DNA sequence: TGTGCCAGCAGCCAAGTGGCGGGCGGCTATGGCTACACCTTC.